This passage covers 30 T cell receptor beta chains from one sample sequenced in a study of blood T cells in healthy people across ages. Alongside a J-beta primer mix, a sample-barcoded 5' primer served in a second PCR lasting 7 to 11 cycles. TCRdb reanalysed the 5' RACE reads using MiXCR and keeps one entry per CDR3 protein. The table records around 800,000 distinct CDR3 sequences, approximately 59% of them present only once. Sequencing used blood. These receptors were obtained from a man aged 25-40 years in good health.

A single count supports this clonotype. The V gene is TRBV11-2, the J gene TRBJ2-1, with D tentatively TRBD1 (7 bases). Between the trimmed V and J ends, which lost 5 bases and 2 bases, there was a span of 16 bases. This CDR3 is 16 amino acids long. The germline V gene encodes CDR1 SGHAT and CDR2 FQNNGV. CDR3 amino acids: CASSLTGAGTYNEQFF. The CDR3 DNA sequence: TGTGCCAGCAGCCTTACAGGGGCGGGAACCTACAATGAGCAGTTCTTC.

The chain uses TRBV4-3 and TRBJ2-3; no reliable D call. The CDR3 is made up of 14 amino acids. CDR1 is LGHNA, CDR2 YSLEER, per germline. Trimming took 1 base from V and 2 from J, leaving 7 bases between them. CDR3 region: CASSQASLTDTQYF. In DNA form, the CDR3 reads TGCGCCAGCAGCCAAGCATCCCTCACAGATACGCAGTATTTT.

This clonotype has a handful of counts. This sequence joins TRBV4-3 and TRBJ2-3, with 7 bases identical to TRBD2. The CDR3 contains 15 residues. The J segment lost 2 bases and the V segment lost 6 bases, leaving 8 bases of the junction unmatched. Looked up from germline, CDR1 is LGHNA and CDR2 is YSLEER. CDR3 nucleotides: TGCGCCAGCAGAAAAGACGGGGGGAACACAGATACGCAGTATTTT. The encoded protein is CASRKDGGNTDTQYF.

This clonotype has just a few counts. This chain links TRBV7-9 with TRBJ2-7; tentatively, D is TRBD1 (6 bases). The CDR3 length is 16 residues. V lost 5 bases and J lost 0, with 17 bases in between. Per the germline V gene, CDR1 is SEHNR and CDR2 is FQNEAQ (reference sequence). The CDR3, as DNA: TGTGCCAGCAGCCCGACGAGGGGGAAATACTCCTACGAGCAGTACTTC. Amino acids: CASSPTRGKYSYEQYF.

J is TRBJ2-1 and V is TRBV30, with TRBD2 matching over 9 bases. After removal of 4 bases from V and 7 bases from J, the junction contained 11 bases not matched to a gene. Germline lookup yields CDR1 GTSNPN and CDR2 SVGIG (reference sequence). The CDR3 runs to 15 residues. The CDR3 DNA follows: TGTGCCTGGACCTCCTGGGGACTAGCAACAAATGAGCAGTTCTTC. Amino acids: CAWTSWGLATNEQFF. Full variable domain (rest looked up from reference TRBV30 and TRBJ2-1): SQTIHQWPATLVQPVGSPLSLECTVEGTSNPNLYWYRQAAGRGLQLLFYSVGIGQISSEVPQNLSASRPQDRQFILSSKKLLLSDSGFYLCAWTSWGLATNEQFFGPGTRLTVL.

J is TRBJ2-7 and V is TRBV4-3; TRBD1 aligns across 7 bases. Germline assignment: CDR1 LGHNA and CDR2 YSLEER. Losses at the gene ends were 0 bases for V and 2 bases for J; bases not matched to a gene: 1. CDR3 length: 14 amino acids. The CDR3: CASSQETGAYEQYF. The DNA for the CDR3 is TGCGCCAGCAGCCAAGAAACAGGGGCCTACGAGCAGTACTTC.

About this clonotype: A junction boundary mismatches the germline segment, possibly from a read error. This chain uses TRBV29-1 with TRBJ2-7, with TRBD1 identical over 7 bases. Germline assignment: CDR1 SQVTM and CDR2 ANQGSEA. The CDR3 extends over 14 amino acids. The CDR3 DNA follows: TGCAACGTTGTGAGAGAGGGGGCATGGGACGAGCAGTACTTC. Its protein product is CNVVREGAWDEQYF.

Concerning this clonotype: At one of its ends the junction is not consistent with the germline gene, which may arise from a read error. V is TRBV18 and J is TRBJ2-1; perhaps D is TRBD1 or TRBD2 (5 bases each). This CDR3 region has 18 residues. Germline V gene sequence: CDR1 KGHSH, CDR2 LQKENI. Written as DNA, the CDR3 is TGTGCCAACTCACCAACGGGTATGGGGGTAGCCGGTTACAATGAGCAGTTCTTC. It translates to CANSPTGMGVAGYNEQFF.

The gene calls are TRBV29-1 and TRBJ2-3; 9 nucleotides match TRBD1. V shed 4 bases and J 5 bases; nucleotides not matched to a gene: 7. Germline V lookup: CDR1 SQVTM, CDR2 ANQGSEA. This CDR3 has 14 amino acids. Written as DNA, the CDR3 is TGCAGCGTTGGGGACAGGGTGAGAGGAGATACGCAGTATTTT. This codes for CSVGDRVRGDTQYF.

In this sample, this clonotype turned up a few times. The DNA for the CDR3 is TGTGCCAGCAATGACCCCGGGATCACCTACGAGCAGTACTTC. Its translation is CASNDPGITYEQYF. The chain links TRBV6-2 or TRBV6-3 to TRBJ2-7, with TRBD2 as a possible D gene (5 bases). Trimming removed 7 bases at V and 2 bases at J, with 15 bases between. The CDR3 is 14 residues long. The germline V gene has CDR1 MNHEY and CDR2 SVGEGT.

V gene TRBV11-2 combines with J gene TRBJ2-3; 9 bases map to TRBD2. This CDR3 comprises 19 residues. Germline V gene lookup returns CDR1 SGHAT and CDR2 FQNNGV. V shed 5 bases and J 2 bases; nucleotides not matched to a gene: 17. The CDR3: CASSPNPSWLAGSTDTQYF. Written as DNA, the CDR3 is TGTGCCAGCAGCCCCAACCCATCCTGGCTAGCGGGGTCCACAGATACGCAGTATTTT. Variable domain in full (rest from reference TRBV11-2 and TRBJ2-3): EAGVAQSPRYKIIEKRQSVAFWCNPISGHATLYWYQQILGQGPKLLIQFQNNGVVDDSQLPKDRFSAERLKGVDSTLKIQPAKLEDSAVYLCASSPNPSWLAGSTDTQYFGPGTRLTVL.

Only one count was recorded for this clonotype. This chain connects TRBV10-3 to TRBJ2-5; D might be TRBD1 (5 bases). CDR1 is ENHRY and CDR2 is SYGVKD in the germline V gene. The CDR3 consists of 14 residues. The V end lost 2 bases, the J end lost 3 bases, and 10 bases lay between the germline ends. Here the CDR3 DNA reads TGTGCCATCAGTGAGGGAAGACAGAAAGAGACCCAGTACTTC. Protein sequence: CAISEGRQKETQYF.

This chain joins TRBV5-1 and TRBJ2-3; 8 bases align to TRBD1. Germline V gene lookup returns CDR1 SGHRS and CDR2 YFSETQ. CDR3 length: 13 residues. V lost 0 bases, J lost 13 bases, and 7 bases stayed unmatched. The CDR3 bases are TGCGCCAGCAGCTTGGGACAGGGGTCAGAGGAGTATTTT. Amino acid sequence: CASSLGQGSEEYF.

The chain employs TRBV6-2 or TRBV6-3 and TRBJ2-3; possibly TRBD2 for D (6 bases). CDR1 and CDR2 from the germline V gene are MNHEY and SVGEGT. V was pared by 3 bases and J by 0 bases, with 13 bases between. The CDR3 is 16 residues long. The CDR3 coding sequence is TGTGCCAGCAGTTATCGGAGGGTGTTAAGCACAGATACGCAGTATTTT. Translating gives CASSYRRVLSTDTQYF.

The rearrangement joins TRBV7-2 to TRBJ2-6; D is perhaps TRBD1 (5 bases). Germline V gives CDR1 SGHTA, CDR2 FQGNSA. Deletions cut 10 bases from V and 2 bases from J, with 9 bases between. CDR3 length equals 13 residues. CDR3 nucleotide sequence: TGTGCCACCAGGGTCGCTGGGGCCAACGTCCTGACTTTC. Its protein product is CATRVAGANVLTF.

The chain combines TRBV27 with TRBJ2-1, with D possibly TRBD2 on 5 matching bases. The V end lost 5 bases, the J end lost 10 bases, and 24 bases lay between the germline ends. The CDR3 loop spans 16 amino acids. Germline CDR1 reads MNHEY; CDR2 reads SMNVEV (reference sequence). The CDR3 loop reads CASSPSEDARVFEQFF. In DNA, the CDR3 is TGTGCCAGCAGTCCGTCGGAGGACGCTCGGGTATTCGAGCAGTTCTTC.

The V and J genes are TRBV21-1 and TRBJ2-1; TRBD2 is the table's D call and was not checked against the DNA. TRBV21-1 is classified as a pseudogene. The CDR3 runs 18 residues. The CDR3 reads CASSPPGTSGAGNNEQFF. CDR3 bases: TGTGCCAGCAGCCCACCTGGGACTAGCGGGGCAGGAAACAATGAGCAGTTCTTC.

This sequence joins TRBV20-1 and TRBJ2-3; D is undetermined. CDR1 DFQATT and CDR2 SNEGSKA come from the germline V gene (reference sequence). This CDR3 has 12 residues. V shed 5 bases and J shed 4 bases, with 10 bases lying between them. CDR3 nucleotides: TGCAGTGCTGCACTTTTTCCAGATACGCAGTATTTT. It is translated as CSAALFPDTQYF.

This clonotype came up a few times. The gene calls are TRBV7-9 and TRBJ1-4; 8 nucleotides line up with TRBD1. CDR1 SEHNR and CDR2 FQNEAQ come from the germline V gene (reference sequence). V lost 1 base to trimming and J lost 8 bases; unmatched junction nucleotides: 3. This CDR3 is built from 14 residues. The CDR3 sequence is CASSLGDRQEKLFF. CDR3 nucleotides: TGTGCCAGCAGCTTAGGGGACAGGCAGGAAAAACTGTTTTTT.

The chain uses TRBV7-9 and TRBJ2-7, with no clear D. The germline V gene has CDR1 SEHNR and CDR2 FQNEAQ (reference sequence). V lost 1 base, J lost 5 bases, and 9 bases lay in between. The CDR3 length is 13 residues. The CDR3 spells CASSLVARDEQYF. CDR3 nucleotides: TGTGCCAGCAGCTTAGTGGCGCGCGACGAGCAGTACTTC.

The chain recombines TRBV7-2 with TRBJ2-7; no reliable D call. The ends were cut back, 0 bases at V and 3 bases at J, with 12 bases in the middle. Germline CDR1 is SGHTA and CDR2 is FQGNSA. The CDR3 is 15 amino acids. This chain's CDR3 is CASSLARYTSYEQYF. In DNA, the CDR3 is TGTGCCAGCAGCTTAGCGCGTTACACAAGCTACGAGCAGTACTTC. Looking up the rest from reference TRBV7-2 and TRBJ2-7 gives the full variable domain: GAGVSQSPSNKVTEKGKDVELRCDPISGHTALYWYRQSLGQGLEFLIYFQGNSAPDKSGLPSDRFSAERTGGSVSTLTIQRTQQEDSAVYLCASSLARYTSYEQYFGPGTRLTVT.

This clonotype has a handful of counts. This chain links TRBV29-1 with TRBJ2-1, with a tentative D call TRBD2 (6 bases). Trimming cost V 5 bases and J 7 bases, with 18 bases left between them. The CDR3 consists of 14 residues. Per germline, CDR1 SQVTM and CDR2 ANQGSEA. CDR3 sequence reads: CSVPYGGSLNEQFF. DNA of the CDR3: TGCAGCGTTCCGTACGGGGGTTCTTTGAATGAGCAGTTCTTC.

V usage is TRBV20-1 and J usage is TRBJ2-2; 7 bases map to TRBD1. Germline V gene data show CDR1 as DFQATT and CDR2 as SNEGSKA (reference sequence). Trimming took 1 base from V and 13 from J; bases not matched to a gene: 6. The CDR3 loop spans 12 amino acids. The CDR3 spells CSARARQGRLFF. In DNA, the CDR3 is TGCAGTGCTAGAGCCCGACAGGGACGGCTGTTTTTT.

In DNA, the CDR3 is TGTGCCAGCAGTTACCGGCCGGAAGAAAAACTGTTTTTT. Its protein is CASSYRPEEKLFF. The chain employs TRBV6-6 and TRBJ1-4; no reliable D call. The CDR3 extends over 13 amino acids. Looked up from germline, CDR1 is MNHNY and CDR2 is SVGAGI (reference sequence). With 2 bases removed from V and 8 bases from J, the gap between germline ends came to 9 bases.

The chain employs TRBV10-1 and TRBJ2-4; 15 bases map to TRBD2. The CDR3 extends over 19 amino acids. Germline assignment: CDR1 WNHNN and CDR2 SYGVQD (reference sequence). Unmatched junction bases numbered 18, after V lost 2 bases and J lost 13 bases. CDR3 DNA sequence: TGCGCCAGCAGTGAGAGGGGACTAGCGGGGGGCCTTATCTACAATGAGCAGTACTTC. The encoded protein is CASSERGLAGGLIYNEQYF.

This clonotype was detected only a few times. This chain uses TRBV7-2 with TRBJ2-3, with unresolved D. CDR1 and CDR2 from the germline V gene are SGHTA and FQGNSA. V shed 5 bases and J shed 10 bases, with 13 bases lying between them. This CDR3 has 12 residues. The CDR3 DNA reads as TGTGCCAGCAGCCCCCTACCCCCGGCGCAGTATTTT. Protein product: CASSPLPPAQYF. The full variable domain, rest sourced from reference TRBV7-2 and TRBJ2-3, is GAGVSQSPSNKVTEKGKDVELRCDPISGHTALYWYRQSLGQGLEFLIYFQGNSAPDKSGLPSDRFSAERTGGSVSTLTIQRTQQEDSAVYLCASSPLPPAQYFGPGTRLTVL.

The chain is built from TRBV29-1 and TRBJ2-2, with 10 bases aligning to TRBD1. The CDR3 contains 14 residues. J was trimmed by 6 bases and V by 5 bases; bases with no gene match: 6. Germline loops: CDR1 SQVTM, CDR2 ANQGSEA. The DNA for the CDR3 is TGCAGCGTTACACGGACAGGGGGTTCCGGGGAGCTGTTTTTT. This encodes CSVTRTGGSGELFF.

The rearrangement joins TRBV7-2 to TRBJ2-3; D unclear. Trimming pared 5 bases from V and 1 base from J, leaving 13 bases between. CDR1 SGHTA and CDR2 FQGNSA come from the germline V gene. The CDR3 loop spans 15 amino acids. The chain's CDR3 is CASSPLRMRTDTQYF. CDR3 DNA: TGTGCCAGCAGCCCTTTGCGGATGCGCACAGATACGCAGTATTTT.

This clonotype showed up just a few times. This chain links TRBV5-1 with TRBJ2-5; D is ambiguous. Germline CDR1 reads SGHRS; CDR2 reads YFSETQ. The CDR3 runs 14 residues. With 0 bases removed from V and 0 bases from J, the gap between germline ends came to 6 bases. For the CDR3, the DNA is TGCGCCAGCAGCTTGGTCGGTTACCAAGAGACCCAGTACTTC. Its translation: CASSLVGYQETQYF.

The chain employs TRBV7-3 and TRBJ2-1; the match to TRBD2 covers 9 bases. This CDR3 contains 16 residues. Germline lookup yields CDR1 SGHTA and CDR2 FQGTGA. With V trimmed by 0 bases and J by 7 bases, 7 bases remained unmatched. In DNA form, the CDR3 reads TGTGCCAGCAGCTTAACGGGCGGGGGGGCGGAGAATGAGCAGTTCTTC. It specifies CASSLTGGGAENEQFF.